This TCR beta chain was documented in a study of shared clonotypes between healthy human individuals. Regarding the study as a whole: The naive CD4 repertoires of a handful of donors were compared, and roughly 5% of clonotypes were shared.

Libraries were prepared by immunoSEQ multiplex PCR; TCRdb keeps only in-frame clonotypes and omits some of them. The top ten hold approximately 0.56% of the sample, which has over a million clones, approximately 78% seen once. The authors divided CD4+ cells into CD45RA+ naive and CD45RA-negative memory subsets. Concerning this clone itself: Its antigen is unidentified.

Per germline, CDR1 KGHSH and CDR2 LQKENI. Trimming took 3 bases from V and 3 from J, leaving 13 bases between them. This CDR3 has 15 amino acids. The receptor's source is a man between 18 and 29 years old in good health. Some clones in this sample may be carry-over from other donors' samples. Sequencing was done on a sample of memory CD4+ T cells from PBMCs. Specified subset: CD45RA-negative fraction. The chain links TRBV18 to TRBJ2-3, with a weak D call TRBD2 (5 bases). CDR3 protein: CASSPVILVTDTQYF. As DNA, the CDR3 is TGTGCCAGCTCACCGGTAATACTAGTTACAGATACGCAGTATTTT.